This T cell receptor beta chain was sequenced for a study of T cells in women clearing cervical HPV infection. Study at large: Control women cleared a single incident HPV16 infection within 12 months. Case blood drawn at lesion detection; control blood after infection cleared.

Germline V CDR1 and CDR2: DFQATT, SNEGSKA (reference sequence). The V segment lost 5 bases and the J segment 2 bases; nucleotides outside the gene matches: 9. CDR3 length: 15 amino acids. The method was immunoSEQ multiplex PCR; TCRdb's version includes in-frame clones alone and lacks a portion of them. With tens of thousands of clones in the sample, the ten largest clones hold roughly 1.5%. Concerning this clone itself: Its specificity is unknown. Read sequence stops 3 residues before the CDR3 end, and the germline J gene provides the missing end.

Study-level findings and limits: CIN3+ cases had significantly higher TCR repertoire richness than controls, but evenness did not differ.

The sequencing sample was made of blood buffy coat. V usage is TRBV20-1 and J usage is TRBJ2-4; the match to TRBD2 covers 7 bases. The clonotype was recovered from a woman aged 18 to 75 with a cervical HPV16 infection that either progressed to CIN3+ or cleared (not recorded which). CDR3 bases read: TGCAGTGCTGGCGAAGCGGGATTAACCAAAAACATT. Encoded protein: CSAGEAGLTKNI. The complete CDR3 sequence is CSAGEAGLTKNIQYF.